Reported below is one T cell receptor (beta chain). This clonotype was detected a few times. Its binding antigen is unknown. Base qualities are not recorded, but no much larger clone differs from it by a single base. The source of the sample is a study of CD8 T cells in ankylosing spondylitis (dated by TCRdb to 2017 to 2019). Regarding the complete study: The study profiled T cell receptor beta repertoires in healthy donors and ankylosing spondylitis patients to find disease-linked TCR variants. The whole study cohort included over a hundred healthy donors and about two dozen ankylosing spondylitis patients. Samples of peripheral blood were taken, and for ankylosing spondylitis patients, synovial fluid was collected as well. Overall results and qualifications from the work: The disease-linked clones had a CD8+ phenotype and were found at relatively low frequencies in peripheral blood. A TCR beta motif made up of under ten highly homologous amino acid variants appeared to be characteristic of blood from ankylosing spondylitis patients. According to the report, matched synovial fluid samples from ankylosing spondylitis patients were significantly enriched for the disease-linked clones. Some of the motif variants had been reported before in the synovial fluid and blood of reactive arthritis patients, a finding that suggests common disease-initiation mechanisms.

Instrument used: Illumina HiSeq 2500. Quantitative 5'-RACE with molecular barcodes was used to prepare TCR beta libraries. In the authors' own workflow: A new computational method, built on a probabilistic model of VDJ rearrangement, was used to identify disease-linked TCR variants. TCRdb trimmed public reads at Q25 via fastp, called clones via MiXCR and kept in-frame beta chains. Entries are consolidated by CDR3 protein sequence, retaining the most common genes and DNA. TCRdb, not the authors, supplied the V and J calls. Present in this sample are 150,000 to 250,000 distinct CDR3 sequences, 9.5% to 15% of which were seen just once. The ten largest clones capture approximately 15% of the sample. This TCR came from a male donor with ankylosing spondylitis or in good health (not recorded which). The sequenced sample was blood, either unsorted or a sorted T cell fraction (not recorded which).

The nucleotides are TGTGCCAGCAGTGGGTACGGGAGCGCAACCGGGGAGCTGTTTTTT. The translation is CASSGYGSATGELFF. The rearranged chain carries TRBV2 and TRBJ2-2; matching of 6 bases hints at TRBD2 as the D gene. Based on the germline V gene, the CDR1 and CDR2 sequences are SNHLY and FYNNEI. Trimming removed 4 bases from V and 5 bases from J, leaving 14 bases between the germline ends. The CDR3 runs 15 residues from the cysteine to the phenylalanine. The kept DNA is CDR3 alone, 45 bases in frame from the first base.